These T cell receptor beta chains were read from a single sample in a study of T cells after yellow fever vaccination. TCRdb passed the 5' RACE reads through MiXCR, listing each CDR3 protein once. Here the sample spans some 340,000 distinct CDR3 sequences, approximately 4% being singletons. This specimen was PBMCs, taken 5 days after the yellow fever booster vaccination. Receptor source: a man aged 18 to 29 who received the YFV17D yellow fever vaccine. The CDR3 runs from the conserved cysteine through the conserved F or W. A D gene is named only where the DNA matches it firmly. The size field is filled for only some rows; it gives once, few, many or a size class.

size | D | J | V | length | DNA | CDR3
few | . | TRBJ1-4 | TRBV20-1 | 13 | TGCAGTGCTTGGGGGGGACGGCCGGAAAAACTGTTTTTT | CSAWGGRPEKLFF
. | . | TRBJ1-2 | TRBV24-1 | 12 | TGTGCCACACCAAGGACAGAGCAGGGCTACACCTTC | CATPRTEQGYTF
. | TRBD1 | TRBJ2-5 | TRBV11-2 | 14 | TGTGCCAGCAGCTTAGCTGACAGGGAGGAGACCCAGTACTTC | CASSLADREETQYF
few | . | TRBJ1-5 | TRBV10-3 | 13 | TGTGCCGCAACACAGGGACTCAATCAGCCCCAGCATTTT | CAATQGLNQPQHF
few | TRBD1 | TRBJ1-1 | TRBV18 | 16 | TGTGCCAGCTCACCTGTTTCTGGGACAGGGGTCACTGAAGCTTTCTTT | CASSPVSGTGVTEAFF
. | . | TRBJ2-1 | TRBV4-3 | 15 | TGCGCCAGCAGCCAAGATAGTGGCGACTCCAATGAGCAGTTCTTC | CASSQDSGDSNEQFF
. | TRBD1 | TRBJ2-7 | TRBV29-1 | 13 | TGCAGCGTTGAAACAGGGGCGCCCTACGAGCAGTACTTC | CSVETGAPYEQYF
. | . | TRBJ2-2 | TRBV20-1 | 15 | TGCAGTGCTAGAGATCTCCAGGATACCACCGGGGAGCTGTTTTTT | CSARDLQDTTGELFF
. | . | TRBJ2-1 | TRBV9 | 14 | TGTGCCAGCAGCGTGGGTTTGGGGGGCAATGAGCAGTTCTTC | CASSVGLGGNEQFF
few | . | TRBJ2-1 | TRBV6-5 | 13 | TGTGCCAGCAGCCACGGACAGATCGATGAGCAGTTCTTC | CASSHGQIDEQFF
. | TRBD2 | TRBJ2-7 | TRBV5-4 | 15 | TGTGCCAGCAGCTTGGCAGCGGGGGGCTCCTACGAGCAGTACTTC | CASSLAAGGSYEQYF
few | . | TRBJ1-5 | TRBV4-2 | 16 | TGTGCCAGCAGCCAAGGCGCGGGGGCGGGCAATCAGCCCCAGCATTTT | CASSQGAGAGNQPQHF
few | TRBD2 | TRBJ2-1 | TRBV4-3 | 16 | TGCGCCAGCAGTAAAATAGCGGGTGGAGTGTACAATGAGCAGTTCTTC | CASSKIAGGVYNEQFF
. | TRBD1 | TRBJ1-2 | TRBV11-1 | 13 | TGTGCCAGCAGCATCCAGGGGGCTCTTGGCTACACCTTC | CASSIQGALGYTF
. | . | TRBJ2-5 | TRBV20-1 | 13 | TGCAGTGCTCCGTTGATAGTGTGGGAGACCCAGTACTTC | CSAPLIVWETQYF
. | . | TRBJ1-4 | TRBV4-1 | 17 | TGCGCCAGCAGCCATGACCGGGGGGGGCGTATAGAAGAAAAACTGTTTTTT | CASSHDRGGRIEEKLFF
many | . | TRBJ2-3 | TRBV12-3/TRBV12-4 | 15 | TGTGCCAGCACCTTAGGCGGAATTTGGGGAGATACGCAGTATTTT | CASTLGGIWGDTQYF
. | . | TRBJ1-6 | TRBV29-1 | 14 | TGCAGCGTTGAAGCGCCTGGCCTCCCTAGGACCCTCCACTTT | CSVEAPGLPRTLHF
few | . | TRBJ1-6 | TRBV5-6 | 15 | TGTGCCAGCAGCTTCGGGGCCCTCTATAATTCACCCCTCCACTTT | CASSFGALYNSPLHF
few | . | TRBJ1-2 | TRBV18 | 17 | TGTGCCAGCTCACCGGTTGCCCCCCCAAGTCGGGGTTATGGCTACACCTTC | CASSPVAPPSRGYGYTF
few | TRBD1 | TRBJ1-1 | TRBV20-1 | 15 | TGCAGTGCTACCGAGGGGGCTACGACGGGCCCTGAAGCTTTCTTT | CSATEGATTGPEAFF
. | TRBD1 | TRBJ2-4 | TRBV5-1 | 16 | TGCGCCAGCAGCCCCCCGGGACAGGGCTTTGATGGCATTCAGTACTTC | CASSPPGQGFDGIQYF
few | TRBD1 | TRBJ1-2 | TRBV11-2 | 14 | TGTGCCAGCAGCCCCACAGGGGGCACCAGTGGCTACACCTTC | CASSPTGGTSGYTF
many | . | TRBJ2-2 | TRBV4-3 | 18 | TGCGCCAGCAGCCAAGAACCCCCCGGGGGCATAAACACCGGGGAGCTGTTTTTT | CASSQEPPGGINTGELFF
few | . | TRBJ1-4 | TRBV7-9 | 13 | TGTGCCAGCAGCTTCGGGGAGCCAGGAAAACTGTTTTTT | CASSFGEPGKLFF
many | . | TRBJ1-6 | TRBV7-9 | 13 | TGTGCCAGCAGCGGTCCAGCGGATTCACCCCTCCACTTT | CASSGPADSPLHF
few | . | TRBJ2-7 | TRBV10-3 | 14 | TGTGCCATCAGCTCAGGGAGTAGCTCCTACGAGCAGTACTTC | CAISSGSSSYEQYF
many | . | TRBJ1-1 | TRBV5-1 | 13 | TGCGCCAGCAGGGGGAGCGGCTACACTGAAGCTTTCTTT | CASRGSGYTEAFF
. | . | TRBJ2-3 | TRBV7-9 | 14 | TGTGCCAGCAGTTTCAATTCAGGGATCGATACGCAGTATTTT | CASSFNSGIDTQYF
few | . | TRBJ1-5 | TRBV5-1 | 14 | TGCGCCAGCAGCGACCCACAGAGCAATCAGCCCCAGCATTTT | CASSDPQSNQPQHF
many | . | TRBJ2-7 | TRBV7-9 | 12 | TGTGCCAGCAGTTTTAGCTCCTACGAGCAGTACTTC | CASSFSSYEQYF
many | . | TRBJ2-7 | TRBV5-1 | 16 | TGCGCCAGCAGCTTGTGGTTCGGGGGACAGAGCTACGAGCAGTACTTC | CASSLWFGGQSYEQYF
. | TRBD1 | TRBJ2-3 | TRBV7-3 | 15 | TGTGCCAGCAGCGTAGGACAGGGGAACACAGATACGCAGTATTTT | CASSVGQGNTDTQYF
few | . | TRBJ2-3 | TRBV3-1 | 14 | TGTGCCAGCAGCCACAGCGGAATCACAGATACGCAGTATTTT | CASSHSGITDTQYF
. | TRBD2 | TRBJ2-3 | TRBV5-1 | 18 | TGCGCCAGCAGCGGGCCCACTGGCGGGGGGGCCGGTGGAGATACGCAGTATTTT | CASSGPTGGGAGGDTQYF
few | . | TRBJ2-5 | TRBV10-3 | 16 | TGTGCCATCAAGATAATCGGGACCATGGGGCAAGAGACCCAGTACTTC | CAIKIIGTMGQETQYF
many | . | TRBJ2-4 | TRBV7-2 | 15 | TGTGCCAGCAGCTTAGATGGGGGGCACGGAAACATTCAGTACTTC | CASSLDGGHGNIQYF
many | . | TRBJ1-2 | TRBV20-1 | 12 | TGCAGTGCCGATAGGGGCGCGAATGGCTACACCTTC | CSADRGANGYTF
many | . | TRBJ2-4 | TRBV4-1 | 19 | TGCGCCAGCAGCCAAGATAACAGGATCTTCGGTAGGGCCAAAAACATTCAGTACTTC | CASSQDNRIFGRAKNIQYF
few | . | TRBJ2-3 | TRBV9 | 14 | TGTGCCAGCAGCGTAGGGGGGGCGCAGGATACGCAGTATTTT | CASSVGGAQDTQYF
. | . | TRBJ1-1 | TRBV6-5 | 13 | TGTGCCAGCAGTTACGGGGCGAGAGCTGAAGCTTTCTTT | CASSYGARAEAFF
many | . | TRBJ2-7 | TRBV5-1 | 14 | TGCGCCAGCAGCGGGGCAGAATATTCCTACGAGCAGTACTTC | CASSGAEYSYEQYF
few | TRBD2 | TRBJ2-3 | TRBV27 | 14 | TGTGCCAGCAGTTCCTCCATGGGGGGGGATACGCAGTATTTT | CASSSSMGGDTQYF
. | . | TRBJ1-5 | TRBV4-2 | 14 | TGTGCCAGCAGCCAAGTAAAAGAGAATCAGCCCCAGCATTTT | CASSQVKENQPQHF
. | TRBD2 | TRBJ2-3 | TRBV4-2 | 17 | TGTGCCACCTCCCCTTTAGCGGGGTCCGCTAGCACAGATACGCAGTATTTT | CATSPLAGSASTDTQYF
. | . | TRBJ1-1 | TRBV6-1 | 13 | TGTGCCAGCAGTACTGGAATGAACACTGAAGCTTTCTTT | CASSTGMNTEAFF
. | . | TRBJ2-5 | TRBV5-1 | 13 | TGCGCCAGCAGCGATGGACTCGGGGAGACCCAGTACTTC | CASSDGLGETQYF
. | . | TRBJ1-1 | TRBV5-4 | 13 | TGTGCCAGCATGAGAGAGATCCACACTGAAGCTTTCTTT | CASMREIHTEAFF
few | . | TRBJ2-3 | TRBV11-2 | 15 | TGTGCCAGCGTCCCCTTGGACGAAAGCACAGATACGCAGTATTTT | CASVPLDESTDTQYF
few | TRBD2 | TRBJ2-7 | TRBV6-5 | 15 | TGTGCCAGCAGCGCTACTAGCGGGGGGGCGGACGAGCAGTACTTC | CASSATSGGADEQYF
many | . | TRBJ2-1 | TRBV5-1 | 16 | TGCGCCAGCAGCCGTGACACAAGTAGCTCCTACAATGAGCAGTTCTTC | CASSRDTSSSYNEQFF
. | . | TRBJ1-4 | TRBV7-2 | 14 | TGTGCCAGCAGCTTAGTGACAGGAGATGAAAAACTGTTTTTT | CASSLVTGDEKLFF
many | TRBD2 | TRBJ2-7 | TRBV5-1 | 17 | TGCGCCAGCAGCATAACCTTAGCGGGGGGCAGCTCCTACGAGCAGTACTTC | CASSITLAGGSSYEQYF
few | TRBD2 | TRBJ2-2 | TRBV6-2/TRBV6-3 | 17 | TGTGCCAGCAGCCTGCTCCTAGCGGGGGGAAACACCGGGGAGCTGTTTTTT | CASSLLLAGGNTGELFF